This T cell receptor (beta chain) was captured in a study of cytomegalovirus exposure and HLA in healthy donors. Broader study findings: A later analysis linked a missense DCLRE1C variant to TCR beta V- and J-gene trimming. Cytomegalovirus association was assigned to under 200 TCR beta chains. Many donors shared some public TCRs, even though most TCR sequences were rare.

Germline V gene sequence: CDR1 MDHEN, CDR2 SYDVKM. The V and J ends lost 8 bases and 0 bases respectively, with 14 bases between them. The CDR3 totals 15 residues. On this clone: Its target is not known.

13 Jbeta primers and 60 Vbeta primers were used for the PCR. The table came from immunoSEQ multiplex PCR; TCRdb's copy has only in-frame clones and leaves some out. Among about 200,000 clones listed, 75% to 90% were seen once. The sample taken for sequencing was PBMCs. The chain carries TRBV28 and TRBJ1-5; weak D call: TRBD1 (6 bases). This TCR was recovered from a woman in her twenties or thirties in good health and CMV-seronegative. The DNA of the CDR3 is TGTGCCAGCCAACCCCCAGGGGATAGCAATCAGCCCCAGCATTTT. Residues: CASQPPGDSNQPQHF.